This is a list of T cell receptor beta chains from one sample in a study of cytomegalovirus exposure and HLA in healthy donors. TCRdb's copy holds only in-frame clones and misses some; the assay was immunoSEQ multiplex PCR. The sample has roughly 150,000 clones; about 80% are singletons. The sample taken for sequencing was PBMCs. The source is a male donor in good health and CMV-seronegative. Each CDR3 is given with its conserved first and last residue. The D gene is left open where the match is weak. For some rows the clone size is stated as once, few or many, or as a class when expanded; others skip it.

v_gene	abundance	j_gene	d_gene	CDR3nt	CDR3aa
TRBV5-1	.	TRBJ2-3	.	TGCGCCAGCAGTCTGATCTGGCAGGGGCCAGATACGCAGTATTTT	CASSLIWQGPDTQYF
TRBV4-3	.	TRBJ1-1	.	TGCGCCAGCAGTACCTATCCCGACAGGAACACTGAAGCTTTCTTT	CASSTYPDRNTEAFF
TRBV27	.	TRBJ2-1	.	TGTGCCAGCAGTTTAAGGCGTATCGGGACTCACAATGAGCAGTTCTTC	CASSLRRIGTHNEQFF
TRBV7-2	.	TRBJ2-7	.	TGTGCCAGCAGAGCCGAACTCTTCGGGGAGAACGAGCAGTACTTC	CASRAELFGENEQYF
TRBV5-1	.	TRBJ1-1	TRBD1	TGCGCCAGCAGTCTGACGGGACAGGGGTACACTGAAGCTTTCTTT	CASSLTGQGYTEAFF
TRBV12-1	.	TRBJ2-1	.	TGTGCCAGCAGCGGCGGGGGCGGGGGCGCCTACAATGAGCAGTTCTTC	CASSGGGGGAYNEQFF
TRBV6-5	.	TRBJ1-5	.	TGTGCCAGCAGCCGGGGGAGCAATCAGCCCCAGCATTTT	CASSRGSNQPQHF
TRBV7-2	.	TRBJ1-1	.	TGTGCCAGCAGCTTAGATTCGGTTCACACTGAAGCTTTCTTT	CASSLDSVHTEAFF
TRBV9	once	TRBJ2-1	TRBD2	TGTGCCAGCAGCGTGGGCGGGGGATCCTACAATGAGCAGTTCTTC	CASSVGGGSYNEQFF
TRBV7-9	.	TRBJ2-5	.	TGTTCCAGCAGCTCTCGAATGGGGGGAGAAGAGACCCAGTACTTC	CSSSSRMGGEETQYF
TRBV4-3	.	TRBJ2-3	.	TGCGCCAGCAGCCGTAGGGAGCCGAGTGTGGCAGATACGCAGTATTTT	CASSRREPSVADTQYF
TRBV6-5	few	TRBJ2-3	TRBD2	TGTGCCAGCAGTCGCGGACTAGCGGGAGAGGATACGCAGTATTTT	CASSRGLAGEDTQYF
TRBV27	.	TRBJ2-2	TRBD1	TGTGCCAGCAGGTCCCGGGACAGGGGTTCCGGGGAGCTGTTTTTT	CASRSRDRGSGELFF
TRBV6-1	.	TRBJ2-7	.	TGTGCCAGCAGGAGGCCCCCCTACGAGCAGTACTTC	CASRRPPYEQYF
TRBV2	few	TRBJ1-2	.	TGTGCCAGCAGGCCGGACAGATATAACTATGGCTACACCTTC	CASRPDRYNYGYTF
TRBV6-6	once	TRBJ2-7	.	TGTGCCAGCACCAAGGACATTTACGAGCAGTACTTC	CASTKDIYEQYF
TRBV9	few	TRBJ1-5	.	TGTGCCAGCAGCCCGTCGGGGGGTAGCAATCAGCCCCAGCATTTT	CASSPSGGSNQPQHF
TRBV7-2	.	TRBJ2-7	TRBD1	TGTGCCAGCAGCTTACCCGGCGAGATAGGTACAGGGGTCGAGCAGTACTTC	CASSLPGEIGTGVEQYF
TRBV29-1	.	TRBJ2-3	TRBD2	TGCAGCGTTGTCCATCGAGCGGGAGGACACGGAACGCAGTATTTT	CSVVHRAGGHGTQYF
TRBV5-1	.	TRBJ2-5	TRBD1	TGCGCCAGCAGCCCGGGACAGGGGCACCGAGAGACCCAGTACTTC	CASSPGQGHRETQYF
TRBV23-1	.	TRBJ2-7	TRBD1	TGCGCCAGCAGTCACTCAGAGTTTACAGGGGGACCCTACGAGCAGTACTTC	CASSHSEFTGGPYEQYF
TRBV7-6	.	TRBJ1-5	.	TGTGCCAGCGCCGCGGACAGTTCACAGCCCCAGCATTTT	CASAADSSQPQHF
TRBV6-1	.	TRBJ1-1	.	TGTGCCAGCAGTGAAGAGGCAGGGAAGAACACTGAAGCTTTCTTT	CASSEEAGKNTEAFF
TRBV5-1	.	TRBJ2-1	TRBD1	TGCGCCAGCAGCCGGACAGGGGAAAATGAGCAGTTCTTC	CASSRTGENEQFF
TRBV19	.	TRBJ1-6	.	TGTGCCAGTAGTGACAACGGTTCACCCCTCCACTTT	CASSDNGSPLHF
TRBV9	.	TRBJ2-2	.	TGTGCCAGCAGCGTGGGAGTTCGCACCGGGGAGCTGTTTTTT	CASSVGVRTGELFF
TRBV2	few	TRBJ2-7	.	TGTGCCAGCAGTGAAGCTAACTACGAGCAGTACTTC	CASSEANYEQYF
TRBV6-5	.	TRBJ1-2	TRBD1	TGTGCCAGCAGTGGAGGGACAGGGGGATGGGGCTACACCTTC	CASSGGTGGWGYTF
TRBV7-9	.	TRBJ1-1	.	TGTTCCAGCGTGGGCAGGGTGGCGAACACTGAAGCTTTCTTT	CSSVGRVANTEAFF
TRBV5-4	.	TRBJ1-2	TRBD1	TGTGCCAGCAGCATGACAGGGGCTAACTATGGCTACACCTTC	CASSMTGANYGYTF
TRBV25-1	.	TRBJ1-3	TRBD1	TGTGCCAGCAGTGAATTCAGGGGGGTCTCTGGAAACACCATATATTTT	CASSEFRGVSGNTIYF
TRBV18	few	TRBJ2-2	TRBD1	TGTGCCAGCTCACCACCGGGACAGGGAGACGGGGAGCTGTTTTTT	CASSPPGQGDGELFF
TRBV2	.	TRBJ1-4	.	TGTGCCAGCAGTGCGACAGCAACTAATGAAAAACTGTTTTTT	CASSATATNEKLFF
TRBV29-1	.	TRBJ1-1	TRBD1	TGCAGCGTTGAAGTGGCGCAGGGGGCGGAGGCTTTCTTT	CSVEVAQGAEAFF
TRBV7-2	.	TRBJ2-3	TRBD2	TGTGCCAGCAGCTTATTGGGCGGGAGTCTCACAGATACGCAGTATTTT	CASSLLGGSLTDTQYF
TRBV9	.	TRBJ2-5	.	TGTGCCAGCAGCGTAGGATCACAGGGGGGGGAGACCCAGTACTTC	CASSVGSQGGETQYF
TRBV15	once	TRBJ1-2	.	TGTGCCACCAGCAGAGCCCGGGACTATGGCTACACCTTC	CATSRARDYGYTF
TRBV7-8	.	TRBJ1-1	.	TGTGCCAGCAGCTTAGGGGCAGAAGTTGAAGCTTTCTTT	CASSLGAEVEAFF
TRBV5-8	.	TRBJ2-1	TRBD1	TGTGCCAGCAGCTTGGGCAGGGGGCCCTACAATGAGCAGTTCTTC	CASSLGRGPYNEQFF
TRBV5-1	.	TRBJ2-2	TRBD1	TGCGCCAGCAGCCCTAGAAACCTCCCGGGACAGGGGGCTATCGGGGAGCTGTTTTTT	CASSPRNLPGQGAIGELFF
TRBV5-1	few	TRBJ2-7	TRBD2	TGCGCCAGCAGCTTGGGGAGCGGGGGCCTCTACGAGCAGTACTTC	CASSLGSGGLYEQYF
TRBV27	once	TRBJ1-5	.	TGTGCCAGCAGTTTGACAGAATATAGCAATCAGCCCCAGCATTTT	CASSLTEYSNQPQHF
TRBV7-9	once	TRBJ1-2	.	TGTGCCAGCAGCTTAGCGCTAGGCGGCTATGGCTACACCTTC	CASSLALGGYGYTF
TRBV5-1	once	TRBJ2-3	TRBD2	TGCGCCAGCAGCGTTAAATGGGGGGGTACTCGCACAGATACGCAGTATTTT	CASSVKWGGTRTDTQYF
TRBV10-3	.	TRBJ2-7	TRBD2	TGTGCCATCAGCACCGGGACTAGCGGATCCTACGAGCAGTACTTC	CAISTGTSGSYEQYF
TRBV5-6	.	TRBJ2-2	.	TGTGCCAGCAGCTTGGGTCGCAGGACTTCCCTCACCGGGGAGCTGTTTTTT	CASSLGRRTSLTGELFF
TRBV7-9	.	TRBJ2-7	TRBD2	TGTGCCAGCAGCCCCCGACTGGGAGGGAAGGTTATCTACGAGCAGTACTTC	CASSPRLGGKVIYEQYF
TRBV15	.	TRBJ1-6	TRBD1	TGTGCCACCAGCAGACCGAGGGGGCTTGCGGATTCACCCCTCCACTTT	CATSRPRGLADSPLHF
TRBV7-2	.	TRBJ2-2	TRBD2	TGTGCCAGCAGCTTCGGACTAGCGGGAGTATCCGGGGAGCTGTTTTTT	CASSFGLAGVSGELFF
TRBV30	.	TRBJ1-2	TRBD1	TGTGCCTGGAGTCCAGGGGGCCTTGGCTACACCTTC	CAWSPGGLGYTF